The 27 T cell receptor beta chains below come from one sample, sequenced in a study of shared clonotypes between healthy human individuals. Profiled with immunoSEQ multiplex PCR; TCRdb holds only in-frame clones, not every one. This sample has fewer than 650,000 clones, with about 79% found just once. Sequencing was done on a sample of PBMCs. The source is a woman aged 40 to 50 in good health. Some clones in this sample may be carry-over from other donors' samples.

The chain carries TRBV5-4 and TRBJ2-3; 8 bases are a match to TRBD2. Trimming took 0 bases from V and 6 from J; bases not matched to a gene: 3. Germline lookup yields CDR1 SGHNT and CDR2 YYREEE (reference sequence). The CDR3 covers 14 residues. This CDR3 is CASSLVAGGDTQYF. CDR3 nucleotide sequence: TGTGCCAGCAGCTTGGTCGCGGGAGGTGATACGCAGTATTTT.

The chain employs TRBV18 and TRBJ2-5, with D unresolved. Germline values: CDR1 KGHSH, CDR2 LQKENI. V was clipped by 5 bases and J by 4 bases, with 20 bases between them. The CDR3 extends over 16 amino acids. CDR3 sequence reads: CASSVLYSYTSETQYF. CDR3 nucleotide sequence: TGTGCCAGCTCAGTACTTTACTCTTACACGTCAGAGACCCAGTACTTC. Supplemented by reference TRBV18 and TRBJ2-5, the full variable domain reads NAGVMQNPRHLVRRRGQEARLRCSPMKGHSHVYWYRQLPEEGLKFMVYLQKENIIDESGMPKERFSAEFPKEGPSILRIQQVVRGDSAAYFCASSVLYSYTSETQYFGPGTRLLVL.

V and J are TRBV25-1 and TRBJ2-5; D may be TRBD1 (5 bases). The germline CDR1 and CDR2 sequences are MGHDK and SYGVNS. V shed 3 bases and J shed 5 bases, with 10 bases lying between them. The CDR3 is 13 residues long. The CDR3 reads CASSDWGKETQYF. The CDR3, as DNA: TGTGCCAGCAGTGATTGGGGCAAGGAGACCCAGTACTTC.

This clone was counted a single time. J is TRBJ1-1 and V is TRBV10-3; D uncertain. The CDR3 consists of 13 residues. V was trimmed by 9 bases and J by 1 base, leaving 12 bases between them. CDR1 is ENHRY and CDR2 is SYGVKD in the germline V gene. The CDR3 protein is CAIGVVGNTEAFF. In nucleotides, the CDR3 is TGTGCCATAGGTGTGGTCGGGAACACTGAAGCTTTCTTT.

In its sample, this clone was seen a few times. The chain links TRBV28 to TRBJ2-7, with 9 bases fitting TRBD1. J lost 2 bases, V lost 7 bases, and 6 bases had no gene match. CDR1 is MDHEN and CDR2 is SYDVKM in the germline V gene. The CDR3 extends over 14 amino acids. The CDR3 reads CASTLGTGPYEQYF. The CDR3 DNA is TGTGCCAGCACTCTTGGGACAGGGCCCTACGAGCAGTACTTC.

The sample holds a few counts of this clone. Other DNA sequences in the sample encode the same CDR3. CDR3 amino acids: CAWSSPSYTDTQYF. The CDR3, as DNA: TGTGCCTGGAGTTCCCCCTCCTACACAGATACGCAGTATTTT. The chain is built from TRBV30 and TRBJ2-3; D is uncertain. Between the trimmed V and J ends, which lost 2 bases and 2 bases, there was a span of 11 bases. This CDR3 has 14 residues. Germline CDR1 GTSNPN, CDR2 SVGIG (reference sequence).

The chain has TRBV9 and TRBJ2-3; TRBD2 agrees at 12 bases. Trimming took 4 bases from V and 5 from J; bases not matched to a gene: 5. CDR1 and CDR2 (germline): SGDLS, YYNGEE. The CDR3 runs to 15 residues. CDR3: CASSPTSGSLDTQYF. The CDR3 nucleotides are TGTGCCAGCAGCCCGACTAGCGGGAGCTTAGATACGCAGTATTTT.

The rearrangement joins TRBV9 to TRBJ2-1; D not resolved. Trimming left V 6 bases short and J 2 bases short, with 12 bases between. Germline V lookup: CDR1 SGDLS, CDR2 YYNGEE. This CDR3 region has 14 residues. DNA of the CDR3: TGTGCCAGCAAGAGGTCAAGCGCCTACAATGAGCAGTTCTTC. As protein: CASKRSSAYNEQFF.

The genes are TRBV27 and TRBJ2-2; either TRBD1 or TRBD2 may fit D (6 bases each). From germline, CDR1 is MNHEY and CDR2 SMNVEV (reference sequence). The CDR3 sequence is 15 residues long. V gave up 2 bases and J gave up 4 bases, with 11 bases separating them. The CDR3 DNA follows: TGTGCCAGCAGTTTACGGGGGCAGGGCACCGGGGAGCTGTTTTTT. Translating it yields CASSLRGQGTGELFF.

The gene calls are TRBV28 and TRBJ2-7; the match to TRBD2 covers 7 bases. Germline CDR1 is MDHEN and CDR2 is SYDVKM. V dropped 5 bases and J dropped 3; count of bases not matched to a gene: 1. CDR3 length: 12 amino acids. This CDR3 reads CASSAGVYEQYF. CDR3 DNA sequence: TGTGCCAGCAGTGCGGGAGTCTACGAGCAGTACTTC.

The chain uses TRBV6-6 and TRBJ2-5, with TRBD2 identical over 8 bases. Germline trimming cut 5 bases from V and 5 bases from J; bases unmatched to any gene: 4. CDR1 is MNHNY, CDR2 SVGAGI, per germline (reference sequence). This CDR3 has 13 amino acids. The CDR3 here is CASSRTSWETQYF. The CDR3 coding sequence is TGTGCCAGCAGTCGGACTAGCTGGGAGACCCAGTACTTC.

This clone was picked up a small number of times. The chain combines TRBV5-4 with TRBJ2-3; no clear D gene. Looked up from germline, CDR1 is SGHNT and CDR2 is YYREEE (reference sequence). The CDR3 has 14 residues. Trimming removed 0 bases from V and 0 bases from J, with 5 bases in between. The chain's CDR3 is CASSLEVSTDTQYF. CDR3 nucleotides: TGTGCCAGCAGCTTGGAGGTGAGCACAGATACGCAGTATTTT.

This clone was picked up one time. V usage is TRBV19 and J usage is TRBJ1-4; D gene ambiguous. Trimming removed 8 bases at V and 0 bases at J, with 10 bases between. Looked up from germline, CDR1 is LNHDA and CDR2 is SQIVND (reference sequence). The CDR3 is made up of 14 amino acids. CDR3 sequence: CASHQTATNEKLFF. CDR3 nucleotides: TGTGCCAGTCACCAGACCGCAACTAATGAAAAACTGTTTTTT.

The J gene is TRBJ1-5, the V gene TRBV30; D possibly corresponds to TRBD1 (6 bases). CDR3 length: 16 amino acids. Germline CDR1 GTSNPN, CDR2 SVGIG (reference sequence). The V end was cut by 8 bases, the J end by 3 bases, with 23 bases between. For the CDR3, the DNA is TGTGCCCACGGATCTCAGGGGACCATACTCAATCAGCCCCAGCATTTT. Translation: CAHGSQGTILNQPQHF.

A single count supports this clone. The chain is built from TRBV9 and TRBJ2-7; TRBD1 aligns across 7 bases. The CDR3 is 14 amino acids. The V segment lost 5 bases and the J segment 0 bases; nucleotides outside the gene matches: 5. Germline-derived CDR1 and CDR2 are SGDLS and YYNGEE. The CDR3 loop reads CASSKWDSSYEQYF. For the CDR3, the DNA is TGTGCCAGCAGTAAATGGGACAGCTCCTACGAGCAGTACTTC.

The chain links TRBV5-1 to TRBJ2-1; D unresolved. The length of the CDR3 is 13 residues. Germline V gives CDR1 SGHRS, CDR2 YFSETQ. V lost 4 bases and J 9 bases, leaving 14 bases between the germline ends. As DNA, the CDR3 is TGCGCCAGCAGCACGGAACTCGCTGGTGAGCAGTTCTTC. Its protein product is CASSTELAGEQFF.

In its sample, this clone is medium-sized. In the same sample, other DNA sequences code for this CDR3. This chain's CDR3 is CASSLGTGGAVGGYTF. The DNA for the CDR3 is TGTGCCAGCAGTTTGGGGACAGGGGGCGCAGTAGGGGGCTACACCTTC. V gene TRBV27 combines with J gene TRBJ1-2; 12 bases align to TRBD1. CDR1 is MNHEY, CDR2 SMNVEV, per germline (reference sequence). This CDR3 is 16 amino acids long. Trimming cost V 3 bases and J 8 bases; bases outside gene matches: 10.

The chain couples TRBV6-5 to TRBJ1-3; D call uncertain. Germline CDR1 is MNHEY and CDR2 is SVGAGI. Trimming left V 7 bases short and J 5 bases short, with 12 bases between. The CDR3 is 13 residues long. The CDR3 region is CASTSVVRNTIYF. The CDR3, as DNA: TGTGCCAGCACCTCAGTGGTCCGAAACACCATATATTTT.

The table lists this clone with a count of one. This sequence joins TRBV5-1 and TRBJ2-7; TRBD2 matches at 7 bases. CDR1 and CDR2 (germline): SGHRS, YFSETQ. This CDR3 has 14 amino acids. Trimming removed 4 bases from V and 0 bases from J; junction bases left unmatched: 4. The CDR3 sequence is CASSVSGYSYEQYF. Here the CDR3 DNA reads TGCGCCAGCAGCGTTAGCGGGTACTCCTACGAGCAGTACTTC. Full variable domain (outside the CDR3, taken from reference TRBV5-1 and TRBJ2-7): KAGVTQTPRYLIKTRGQQVTLSCSPISGHRSVSWYQQTPGQGLQFLFEYFSETQRNKGNFPGRFSGRQFSNSRSEMNVSTLELGDSALYLCASSVSGYSYEQYFGPGTRLTVT.

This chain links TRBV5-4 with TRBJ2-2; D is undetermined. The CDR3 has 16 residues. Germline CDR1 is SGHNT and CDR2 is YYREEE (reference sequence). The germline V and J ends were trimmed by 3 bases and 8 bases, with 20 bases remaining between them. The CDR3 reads CASSSSLSTLWGELFF. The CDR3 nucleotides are TGTGCCAGCAGCTCCTCCCTTAGTACCCTGTGGGGGGAGCTGTTTTTT.

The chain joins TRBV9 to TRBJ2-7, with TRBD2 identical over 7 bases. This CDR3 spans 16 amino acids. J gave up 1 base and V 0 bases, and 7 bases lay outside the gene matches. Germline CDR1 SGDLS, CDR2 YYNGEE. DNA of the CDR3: TGTGCCAGCAGCGTAGCAGGAGCTAGCGGATCCTACGAGCAGTACTTC. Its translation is CASSVAGASGSYEQYF.

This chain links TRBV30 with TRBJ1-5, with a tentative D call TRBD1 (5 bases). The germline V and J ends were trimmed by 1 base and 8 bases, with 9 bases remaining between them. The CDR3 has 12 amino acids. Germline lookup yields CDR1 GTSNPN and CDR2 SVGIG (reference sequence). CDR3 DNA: TGTGCCTGGAGTGGGCAGGGAAAGCCCCAGCATTTT. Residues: CAWSGQGKPQHF.

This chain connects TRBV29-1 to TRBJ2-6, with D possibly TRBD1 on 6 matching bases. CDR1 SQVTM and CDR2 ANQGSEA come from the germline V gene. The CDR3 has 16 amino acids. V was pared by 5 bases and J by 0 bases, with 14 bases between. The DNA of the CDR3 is TGCAGCGTTAGCAACAGGGTAAACTCTGGGGCCAACGTCCTGACTTTC. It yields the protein CSVSNRVNSGANVLTF. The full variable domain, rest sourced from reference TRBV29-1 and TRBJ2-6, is SAVISQKPSRDICQRGTSLTIQCQVDSQVTMMFWYRQQPGQSLTLIATANQGSEATYESGFVIDKFPISRPNLTFSTLTVSNMSPEDSSIYLCSVSNRVNSGANVLTFGAGSRLTVL.

CDR3 residues: CASSSSGGSSTGELFF. The CDR3 DNA reads as TGTGCCAGCAGCTCTTCAGGGGGCTCGAGCACCGGGGAGCTGTTTTTT. The chain is built from TRBV28 and TRBJ2-2, with 8 bases that match TRBD1. Losses at the gene ends were 6 bases for V and 4 bases for J; bases not matched to a gene: 10. The CDR3 is 16 residues long. CDR1 is MDHEN, CDR2 SYDVKM, per germline.

The DNA for the CDR3 is TGTGCCAGCAGCTCCCGGCCTACGGGCGGGGAGCTGTTTTTT. Residues: CASSSRPTGGELFF. J is TRBJ2-2 and V is TRBV7-2; D ambiguous. This CDR3 comprises 14 residues. Trimming removed 4 bases from V and 7 bases from J, with 13 bases in between. CDR1 SGHTA and CDR2 FQGNSA come from the germline V gene.

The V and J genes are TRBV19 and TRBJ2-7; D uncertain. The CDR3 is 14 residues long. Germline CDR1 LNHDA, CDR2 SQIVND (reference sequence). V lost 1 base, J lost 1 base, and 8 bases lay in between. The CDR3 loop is CASSIVQDSYEQYF. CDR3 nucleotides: TGTGCCAGTAGTATAGTTCAGGATTCCTACGAGCAGTACTTC.

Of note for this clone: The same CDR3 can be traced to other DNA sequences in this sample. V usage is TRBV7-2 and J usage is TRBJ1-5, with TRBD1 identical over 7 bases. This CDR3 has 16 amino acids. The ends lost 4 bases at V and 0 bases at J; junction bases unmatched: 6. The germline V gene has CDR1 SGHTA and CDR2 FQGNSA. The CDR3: CASSSRTGYSNQPQHF. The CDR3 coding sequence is TGTGCCAGCAGCTCCCGGACAGGATATAGCAATCAGCCCCAGCATTTT. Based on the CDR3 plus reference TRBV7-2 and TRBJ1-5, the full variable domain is GAGVSQSPSNKVTEKGKDVELRCDPISGHTALYWYRQSLGQGLEFLIYFQGNSAPDKSGLPSDRFSAERTGGSVSTLTIQRTQQEDSAVYLCASSSRTGYSNQPQHFGDGTRLSIL.